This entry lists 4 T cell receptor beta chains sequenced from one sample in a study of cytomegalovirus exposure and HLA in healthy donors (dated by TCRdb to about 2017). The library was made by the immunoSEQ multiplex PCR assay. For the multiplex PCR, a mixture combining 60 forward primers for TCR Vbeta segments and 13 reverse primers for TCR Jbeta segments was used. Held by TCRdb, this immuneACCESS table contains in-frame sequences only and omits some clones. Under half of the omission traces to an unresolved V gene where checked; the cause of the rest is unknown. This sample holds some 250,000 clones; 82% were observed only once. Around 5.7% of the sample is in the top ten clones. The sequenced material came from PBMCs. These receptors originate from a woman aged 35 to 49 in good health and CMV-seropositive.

For the CDR3, the DNA is TGCGCCAGCAGCCATCCCCCGGGGGTAGCGGGAGGCACAGATACGCAGTATTTT. It yields the protein CASSHPPGVAGGTDTQYF. The chain recombines TRBV4-3 with TRBJ2-3, with TRBD2 matching 9 bases. CDR1 LGHNA and CDR2 YSLEER come from the germline V gene. The CDR3 contains 18 residues. After removal of 3 bases from V and 1 base from J, the junction contained 11 bases not matched to a gene.

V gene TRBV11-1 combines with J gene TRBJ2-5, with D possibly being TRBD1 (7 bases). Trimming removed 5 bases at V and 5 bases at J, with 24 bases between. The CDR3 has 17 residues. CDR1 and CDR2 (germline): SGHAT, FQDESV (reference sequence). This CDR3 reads CASSPKEIRGVKETQYF. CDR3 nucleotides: TGTGCCAGCAGCCCAAAGGAAATCAGGGGGGTGAAGGAGACCCAGTACTTC.

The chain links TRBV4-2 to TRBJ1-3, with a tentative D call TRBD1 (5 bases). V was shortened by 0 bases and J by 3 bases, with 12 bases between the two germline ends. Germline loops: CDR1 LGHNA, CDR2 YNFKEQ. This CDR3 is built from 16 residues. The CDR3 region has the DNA TGTGCCAGCAGCCAAGAATCCAGGGCAGGTGGAAACACCATATATTTT. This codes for CASSQESRAGGNTIYF.

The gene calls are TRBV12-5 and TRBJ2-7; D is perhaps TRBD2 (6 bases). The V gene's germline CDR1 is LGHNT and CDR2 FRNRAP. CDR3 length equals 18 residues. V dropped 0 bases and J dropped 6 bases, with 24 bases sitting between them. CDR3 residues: CASGLVPPFGRGPTEQYF. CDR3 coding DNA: TGTGCTAGTGGTTTGGTACCCCCTTTTGGGCGGGGCCCCACCGAGCAGTACTTC.